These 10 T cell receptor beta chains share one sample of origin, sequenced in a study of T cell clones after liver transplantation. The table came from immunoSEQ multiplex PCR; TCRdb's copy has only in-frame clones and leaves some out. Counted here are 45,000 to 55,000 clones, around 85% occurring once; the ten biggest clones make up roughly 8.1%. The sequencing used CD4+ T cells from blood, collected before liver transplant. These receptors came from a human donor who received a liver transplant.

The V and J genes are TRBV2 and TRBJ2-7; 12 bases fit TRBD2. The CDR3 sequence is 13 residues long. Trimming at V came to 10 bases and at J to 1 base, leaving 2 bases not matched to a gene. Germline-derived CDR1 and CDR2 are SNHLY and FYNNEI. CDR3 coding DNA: TGTGCCATCACTAGCGGGAGGTCCTACGAGCAGTACTTC. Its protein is CAITSGRSYEQYF.

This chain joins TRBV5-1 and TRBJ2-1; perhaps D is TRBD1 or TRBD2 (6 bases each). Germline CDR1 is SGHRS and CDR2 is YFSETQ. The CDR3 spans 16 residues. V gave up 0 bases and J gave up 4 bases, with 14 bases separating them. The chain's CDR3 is CASSLVSRGGYNEQFF. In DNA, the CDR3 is TGCGCCAGCAGCTTGGTGAGCAGGGGAGGTTACAATGAGCAGTTCTTC.

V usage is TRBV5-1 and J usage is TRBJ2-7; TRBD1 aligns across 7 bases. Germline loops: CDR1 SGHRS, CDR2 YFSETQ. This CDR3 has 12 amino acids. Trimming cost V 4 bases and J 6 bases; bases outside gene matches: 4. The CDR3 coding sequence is TGCGCCAGCAGCCATACAGGGGCCGAGCAGTACTTC. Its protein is CASSHTGAEQYF.

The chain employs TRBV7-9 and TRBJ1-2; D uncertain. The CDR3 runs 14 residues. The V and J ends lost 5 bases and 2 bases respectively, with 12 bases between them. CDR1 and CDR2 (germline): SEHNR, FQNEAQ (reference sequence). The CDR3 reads CASSIPGPNYGYTF. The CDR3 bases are TGTGCCAGCAGCATACCCGGACCAAACTATGGCTACACCTTC.

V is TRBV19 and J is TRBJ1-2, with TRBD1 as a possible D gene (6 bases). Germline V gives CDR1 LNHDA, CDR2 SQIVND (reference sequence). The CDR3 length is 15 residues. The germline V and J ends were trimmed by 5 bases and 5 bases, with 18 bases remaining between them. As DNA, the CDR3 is TGTGCCAGTAGTGCCTCCCGAGGGGGTCAATATGGCTACACCTTC. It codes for CASSASRGGQYGYTF.

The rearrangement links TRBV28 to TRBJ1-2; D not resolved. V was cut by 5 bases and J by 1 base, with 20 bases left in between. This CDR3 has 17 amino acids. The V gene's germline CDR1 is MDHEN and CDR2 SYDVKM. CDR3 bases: TGTGCCAGCAGTCCGGCTCGCGGCAGAGATGATAACTATGGCTACACCTTC. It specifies CASSPARGRDDNYGYTF.

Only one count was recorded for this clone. For the CDR3, the DNA is TGTGCCAGCACCAGGGACAGGGCTAATTCACCCCTCCACTTT. Protein product: CASTRDRANSPLHF. The rearrangement joins TRBV7-9 to TRBJ1-6; 9 bases are shared with TRBD1. The V gene end was trimmed by 7 bases and the J gene end by 6 bases; junction bases not matched to a gene: 4. The CDR3 length is 14 residues. CDR1 and CDR2 (germline): SEHNR, FQNEAQ (reference sequence).

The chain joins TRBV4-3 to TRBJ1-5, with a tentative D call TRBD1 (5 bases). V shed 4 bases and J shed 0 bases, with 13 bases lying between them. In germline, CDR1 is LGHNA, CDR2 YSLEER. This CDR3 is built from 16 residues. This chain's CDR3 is CASSRSAGNSNQPQHF. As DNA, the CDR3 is TGCGCCAGCAGCCGGTCGGCAGGGAATAGCAATCAGCCCCAGCATTTT.

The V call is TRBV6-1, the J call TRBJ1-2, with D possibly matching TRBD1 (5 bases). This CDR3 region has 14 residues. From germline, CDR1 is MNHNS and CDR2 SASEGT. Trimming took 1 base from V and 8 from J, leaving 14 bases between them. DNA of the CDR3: TGTGCCAGCAGTGAAGGTGGAGGGGAAGACGGCTACACCTTC. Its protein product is CASSEGGGEDGYTF.

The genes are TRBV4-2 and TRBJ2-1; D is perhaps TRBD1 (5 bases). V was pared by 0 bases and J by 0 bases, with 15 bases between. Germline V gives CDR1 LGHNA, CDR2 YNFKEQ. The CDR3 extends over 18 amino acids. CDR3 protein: CASSQEPGHRSSYNEQFF. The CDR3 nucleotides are TGTGCCAGCAGCCAAGAACCCGGACACCGGAGCTCCTACAATGAGCAGTTCTTC.